This TCR beta chain was profiled in a study of cytotoxic CD8 clonotypes in ibrutinib-treated CLL. This clone occurred once. This table comes from immunoSEQ multiplex PCR, and its TCRdb copy is limited to in-frame clones, with some not included. The table has around 150,000 clones, around 80% seen once. V lost 10 bases and J 3 bases, leaving 13 bases between the germline ends. The CDR3 covers 14 residues. CDR1 and CDR2 (germline): PRHDT, FYEKMQ (reference sequence). The material was PBMCs, obtained after 36 months of ibrutinib treatment. This TCR came from a human donor with chronic lymphocytic leukemia. This chain connects TRBV13 to TRBJ2-6, with D possibly matching TRBD2 (5 bases). CDR3 protein: CATRRAFGANVLTF. The CDR3 DNA is TGTGCCACAAGGCGGGCCTTTGGGGCCAACGTCCTGACTTTC.